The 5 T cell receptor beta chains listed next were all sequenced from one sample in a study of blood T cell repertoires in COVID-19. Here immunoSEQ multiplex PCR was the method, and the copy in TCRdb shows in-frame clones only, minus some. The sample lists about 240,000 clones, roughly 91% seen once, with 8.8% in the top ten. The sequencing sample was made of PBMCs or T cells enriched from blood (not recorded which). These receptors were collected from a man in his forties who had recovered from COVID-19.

The CDR3 region is CSVETGGYEQYF. In DNA form, the CDR3 reads TGCAGCGTCGAGACAGGGGGCTACGAGCAGTACTTC. The genes are TRBV29-1 and TRBJ2-7, with 9 bases matching TRBD1. The CDR3 runs 12 residues. CDR1 is SQVTM, CDR2 ANQGSEA, per germline. V shed 6 bases and J 3 bases; nucleotides not matched to a gene: 3.

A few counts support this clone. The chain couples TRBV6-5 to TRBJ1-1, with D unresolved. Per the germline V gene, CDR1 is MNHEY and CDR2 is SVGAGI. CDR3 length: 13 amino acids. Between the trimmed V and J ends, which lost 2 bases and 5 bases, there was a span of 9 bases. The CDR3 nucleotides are TGTGCCAGCAGTTACCGGGAACTGACTGAAGCTTTCTTT. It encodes CASSYRELTEAFF.

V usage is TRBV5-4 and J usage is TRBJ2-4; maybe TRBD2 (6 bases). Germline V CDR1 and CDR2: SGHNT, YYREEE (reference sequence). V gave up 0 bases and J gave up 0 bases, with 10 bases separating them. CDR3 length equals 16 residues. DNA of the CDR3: TGTGCCAGCAGCTTGGACATGCGGGGAGCCAAAAACATTCAGTACTTC. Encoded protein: CASSLDMRGAKNIQYF. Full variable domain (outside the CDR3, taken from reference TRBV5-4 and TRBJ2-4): ETGVTQSPTHLIKTRGQQVTLRCSSQSGHNTVSWYQQALGQGPQFIFQYYREEENGRGNFPPRFSGLQFPNYSSELNVNALELDDSALYLCASSLDMRGAKNIQYFGAGTRLSVL.

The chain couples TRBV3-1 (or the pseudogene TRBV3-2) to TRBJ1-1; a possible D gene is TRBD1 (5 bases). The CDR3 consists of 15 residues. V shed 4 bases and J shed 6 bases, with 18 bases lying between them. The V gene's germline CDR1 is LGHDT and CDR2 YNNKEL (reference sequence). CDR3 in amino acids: CASSPPGLRRAEAFF. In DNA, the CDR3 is TGTGCCAGCAGCCCGCCGGGACTTCGAAGGGCTGAAGCTTTCTTT.

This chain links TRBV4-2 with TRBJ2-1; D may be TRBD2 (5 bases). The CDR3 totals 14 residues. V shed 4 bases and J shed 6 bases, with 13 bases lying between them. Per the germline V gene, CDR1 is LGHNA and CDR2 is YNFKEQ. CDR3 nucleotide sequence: TGTGCCAGCAGCCCCCAGACTATTACCAATGAGCAGTTCTTC. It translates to CASSPQTITNEQFF.